The rows below give T cell receptor beta chains drawn from one sample of a study of blood T cell repertoires in COVID-19. Using immunoSEQ multiplex PCR, the repertoire was profiled, and TCRdb retains in-frame clones only, with some absent. Of 650,000 to 800,000 clones in the sample, 85% to 90% were seen once. The sequencing input was peripheral blood. These receptors all stem from a woman under 30 with acute or convalescent COVID-19. Both conserved end residues are part of each CDR3. The D gene is left open where the match is weak. Clone size is shown for a subset of rows, as once, few, many or a class of expanded clone.

cdr3_length	v_call	clone_size	d_call	j_call	cdr3_nt	cdr3_aa
18	TRBV14	-	TRBD2	TRBJ2-7	TGTGCCAGCAGCCAAGACGTTCTAGCGGGGGGTGCCTGGGTCGAGCAGTACTTC	CASSQDVLAGGAWVEQYF
17	TRBV6-2/TRBV6-3	once	-	TRBJ1-2	TGTGCCAGCAGTTCCCTACCCAGGGGTTCGGGGAACTATGGCTACACCTTC	CASSSLPRGSGNYGYTF
18	TRBV3-1/TRBV3-2	few	-	TRBJ1-6	TGTGCCAGCAGCCAGACTCGAACCCACAGGGAAGCCAATTCACCCCTCCACTTT	CASSQTRTHREANSPLHF
13	TRBV27	-	-	TRBJ2-3	TGTGCCAGCAACTCGGCGGGCACAGATACGCAGTATTTT	CASNSAGTDTQYF
14	TRBV6-5	-	-	TRBJ1-4	TGTGCAGTTGCAAGCGGCGGGGGAGGTGAAAAACTGTTTTTT	CAVASGGGGEKLFF
13	TRBV19	-	-	TRBJ2-2	TGTGCCAGTAGGGAGCGGCCCACCGGGGAGCTGTTTTTT	CASRERPTGELFF
13	TRBV14	few	-	TRBJ1-2	TGTGCCAGCAGCCAAGGGGGGCCTTATGGCTACACCTTC	CASSQGGPYGYTF
16	TRBV7-6	-	-	TRBJ1-1	TGTGCCAGCAGCCAAAAATCAACAGGGTCGATGAGTGAAGCTTTCTTT	CASSQKSTGSMSEAFF
15	TRBV6-5	-	-	TRBJ1-2	TGTGCCAGCAGTCAGGATGGTCTTTTAAACTATGGCTACACCTTC	CASSQDGLLNYGYTF
12	TRBV14	-	-	TRBJ2-7	TGTGCCAGCAGCCACGGAGACTACGAGCAGTACTTC	CASSHGDYEQYF
15	TRBV2	-	-	TRBJ1-4	TGTGCCAGCAGTGGAAAAACAGCAACTAATGAAAAACTGTTTTTT	CASSGKTATNEKLFF
16	TRBV19	-	-	TRBJ1-6	TGTGCCAGTAGTATAGGAAGTGGGCTGCGAAATTCACCCCTCCACTTT	CASSIGSGLRNSPLHF
17	TRBV5-1	-	TRBD1	TRBJ1-1	TGCGCCAGCAGCCGAGGACAGGGGGTCCCCATGAACACTGAAGCTTTCTTT	CASSRGQGVPMNTEAFF
15	TRBV3-1/TRBV3-2	-	-	TRBJ1-1	TGTGCCAGCAGCCAAGCGGGAGGGTGGAACACTGAAGCTTTCTTT	CASSQAGGWNTEAFF
14	TRBV10-3	-	-	TRBJ1-1	TGTGCCATCCAGGACAGAGCCATGAACACTGAAGCTTTCTTT	CAIQDRAMNTEAFF
14	TRBV2	-	-	TRBJ1-1	TGTGCCAGCACCACAGGGCTTTTGAACACTGAAGCTTTCTTT	CASTTGLLNTEAFF
11	TRBV20-1	-	TRBD1	TRBJ1-2	TGCAGTGCGAGTAGACAGGGGAGCTACACCTTC	CSASRQGSYTF
14	TRBV28	-	TRBD1	TRBJ1-1	TGTGCCAGCAGAGGAGGACAGGGATTCGCTGAAGCTTTCTTT	CASRGGQGFAEAFF
13	TRBV7-9	-	-	TRBJ2-3	TGTGCCAGCAGCTTCGGGGGCACAGATACGCAGTATTTT	CASSFGGTDTQYF
15	TRBV27	once	TRBD1	TRBJ2-3	TGTGCCAGCCGGAGGTCGACAGGGGGCACAGATACGCAGTATTTT	CASRRSTGGTDTQYF
19	TRBV15	once	TRBD1	TRBJ1-3	TGTGCCACCAGCGGATCCGGGACAGGGGATGGCATTTGGGGAAACACCATATATTTT	CATSGSGTGDGIWGNTIYF
13	TRBV27	-	TRBD2	TRBJ2-5	TGTGCCAGCAGTGGACTAGCTCAAGAGACCCAGTACTTC	CASSGLAQETQYF
13	TRBV28	-	TRBD1	TRBJ1-1	TGTGCCAGCAGTTTCTGGGACAGGCGGGAGGCTTTCTTT	CASSFWDRREAFF
16	TRBV6-2/TRBV6-3	-	TRBD1	TRBJ1-5	TGTGCCAGCAGTTACTCGACCGGGACAGGGAATCAGCCCCAGCATTTT	CASSYSTGTGNQPQHF
16	TRBV18	-	TRBD2	TRBJ2-1	TGTGCCAGCTCACCTCTTGGTAGCGGGGGATACAATGAGCAGTTCTTC	CASSPLGSGGYNEQFF
16	TRBV28	-	-	TRBJ1-5	TGTGCCAGCAGTTTTAATTGGGAGGGGGGTAATCAGCCCCAGCATTTT	CASSFNWEGGNQPQHF
15	TRBV19	-	TRBD1	TRBJ1-1	TGTGCCAGTACCTTTCCCGACAGGGGGCACACTGAAGCTTTCTTT	CASTFPDRGHTEAFF
14	TRBV7-9	-	-	TRBJ1-5	TGTGCCAGCAGCTTCCCGGAGGCAAGTCAGCCCCAGCATTTT	CASSFPEASQPQHF
17	TRBV29-1	once	TRBD2	TRBJ2-1	TGCAGCGTTGCCGCCGGGACTAGCGGGGGGGTCTACAATGAGCAGTTCTTC	CSVAAGTSGGVYNEQFF
14	TRBV9	-	TRBD2	TRBJ2-5	TGTGCCAGCAGCGAGCGGGGGGCCTGGGAGACCCAGTACTTC	CASSERGAWETQYF
17	TRBV5-1	-	TRBD2	TRBJ2-3	TGCGCCAGCAGGTTAGCCCTTAGCGGGGGGATCACAGATACGCAGTATTTT	CASRLALSGGITDTQYF
13	TRBV6-2/TRBV6-3	-	-	TRBJ1-2	TGTGCCAGCAGTCAAAAAGGGGACTATGGCTACACCTTC	CASSQKGDYGYTF
16	TRBV4-1	few	-	TRBJ1-2	TGCGCCAGCAGCCAAGATTTGGGGGCCCGAATAAGTGGCTACACCTTC	CASSQDLGARISGYTF
15	TRBV11-2	few	-	TRBJ1-5	TGTGCCAGCAGCTTAGATTCGGGGGGGGGCCAGCCCCAGCATTTT	CASSLDSGGGQPQHF
15	TRBV9	few	TRBD2	TRBJ2-7	TGTGCCAGCAGCGCAACTAGCGGGGGACCTTACGAGCAGTACTTC	CASSATSGGPYEQYF
13	TRBV25-1	-	-	TRBJ1-1	TGTGCCAGCAGTACCACCGGGACATTCGAAGCTTTCTTT	CASSTTGTFEAFF
19	TRBV18	once	TRBD2	TRBJ2-3	TGTGCCAGCTCACCACGTGCTATGGAAAGCGGGGGTTCCACAGATACGCAGTATTTT	CASSPRAMESGGSTDTQYF